A selection of T cell receptor beta chains follows, all from one sample in a study of blood T cell repertoires in COVID-19. The data were produced by immunoSEQ multiplex PCR, yet TCRdb's version contains in-frame clones alone and is incomplete. This table holds 130,000 to 150,000 clones, over 75% found once. The sequenced sample was peripheral blood. The receptors derive from a man in his 60s with active or convalescent COVID-19. CDR3s include the opening cysteine and the closing phenylalanine or tryptophan. Fields, in order: V gene, clone size, D gene, J gene, CDR3 DNA, CDR3 protein. The D gene is left open where the match is weak. Rows may omit the clone size; those that give it use once, few, many or a size class.

V gene: TRBV7-3
clone size: .
D gene: .
J gene: TRBJ2-6
CDR3 DNA: TGTGCCAGCAGAACTTCTGGGGCCAACGTCCTGACTTTC
CDR3 protein: CASRTSGANVLTF

V gene: TRBV3-1/TRBV3-2
clone size: .
D gene: .
J gene: TRBJ1-3
CDR3 DNA: TGTGCCAGCAGCCAAGAACAGTTTCGGAACACCATATATTTT
CDR3 protein: CASSQEQFRNTIYF

V gene: TRBV7-8
clone size: few
D gene: .
J gene: TRBJ1-1
CDR3 DNA: TGTGCCAGCAGCCGAGACAGGTCCTTTAACACTGAAGCTTTCTTT
CDR3 protein: CASSRDRSFNTEAFF

V gene: TRBV28
clone size: .
D gene: TRBD2
J gene: TRBJ2-1
CDR3 DNA: TGTGCCAGCAGGCGTAGCGGGAGCTCCTACAATGAGCAGTTCTTC
CDR3 protein: CASRRSGSSYNEQFF

V gene: TRBV6-5
clone size: .
D gene: TRBD1
J gene: TRBJ2-3
CDR3 DNA: TGTGCCAGCAGCTCAGGACAGGGTAGGGTTGATACGCAGTATTTT
CDR3 protein: CASSSGQGRVDTQYF

V gene: TRBV24-1
clone size: .
D gene: .
J gene: TRBJ1-2
CDR3 DNA: TGTGCCACCAGTGCGGGGGGCGAAAACTATGGCTACACCTTC
CDR3 protein: CATSAGGENYGYTF

V gene: TRBV5-4
clone size: .
D gene: TRBD2
J gene: TRBJ2-2
CDR3 DNA: TGTGCCAGCAGCTCCGAACTAGCGGGAGGGCTAAACACCGGGGAGCTGTTTTTT
CDR3 protein: CASSSELAGGLNTGELFF

V gene: TRBV7-2
clone size: .
D gene: TRBD1
J gene: TRBJ1-3
CDR3 DNA: TGTGCCAGCAGCCCTTTATTGTCCTGGGACAGTTATTTT
CDR3 protein: CASSPLLSWDSYF

V gene: TRBV2
clone size: few
D gene: .
J gene: TRBJ1-5
CDR3 DNA: TGTGCCAGCACCCGCGAGGGGGAATCGCAGCCCCAGCATTTT
CDR3 protein: CASTREGESQPQHF

V gene: TRBV11-2
clone size: once
D gene: TRBD2
J gene: TRBJ2-1
CDR3 DNA: TGTGCCAGCAGCTTAGCCCGGACTAGCGGGAGGGGTAATGAGCAGTTCTTC
CDR3 protein: CASSLARTSGRGNEQFF

V gene: TRBV29-1
clone size: once
D gene: TRBD2
J gene: TRBJ2-1
CDR3 DNA: TGCAGCGTTGACGGGGTGGGTAGCGGGATGGGTGAGCAGTTCTTC
CDR3 protein: CSVDGVGSGMGEQFF

V gene: TRBV11-3
clone size: few
D gene: TRBD2
J gene: TRBJ2-2
CDR3 DNA: TGTGCCAGCAGCCCAGGGACTAGCGGGCGAGCGAACACCGGGGAGCTGTTTTTT
CDR3 protein: CASSPGTSGRANTGELFF

V gene: TRBV5-1
clone size: .
D gene: .
J gene: TRBJ2-2
CDR3 DNA: TGCGCCAGCAGCTTGGGGGGACTGCTGAACACCGGGGAGCTGTTTTTT
CDR3 protein: CASSLGGLLNTGELFF

V gene: TRBV6-5
clone size: few
D gene: TRBD1
J gene: TRBJ2-2
CDR3 DNA: TGTGCCAGCAGTTACGGACAGGGGACGGGCGGGGAGCTGTTTTTT
CDR3 protein: CASSYGQGTGGELFF

V gene: TRBV9
clone size: once
D gene: .
J gene: TRBJ2-1
CDR3 DNA: TGTGCCAGCAGCGTAGCGGCGGGAAACAATGAGCAGTTCTTC
CDR3 protein: CASSVAAGNNEQFF

V gene: TRBV19
clone size: .
D gene: .
J gene: TRBJ1-5
CDR3 DNA: TGTGCCACCTTAGGGGTAGATCAGCCCCAGCATTTT
CDR3 protein: CATLGVDQPQHF

V gene: TRBV7-9
clone size: .
D gene: .
J gene: TRBJ2-1
CDR3 DNA: TGTGCCAGCAGCTTAGTCGGTAACGAGCAGTTCTTC
CDR3 protein: CASSLVGNEQFF

V gene: TRBV2
clone size: .
D gene: TRBD2
J gene: TRBJ2-7
CDR3 DNA: TGTGCCAGCCGGAGGGAGCTAGCGGGAGTAGTCTCCTACGAGCAGTACTTC
CDR3 protein: CASRRELAGVVSYEQYF

V gene: TRBV6-2/TRBV6-3
clone size: .
D gene: TRBD1
J gene: TRBJ1-2
CDR3 DNA: TGTGCCAGCAGTGACCCTATACCCGGGACAGGGATAAAATACGGCTACACCTTC
CDR3 protein: CASSDPIPGTGIKYGYTF

V gene: TRBV10-1
clone size: .
D gene: .
J gene: TRBJ2-5
CDR3 DNA: TGCGCCAGCAGTGAGTCGGCGGGCCGCTCCAAAGAGACCCAGTACTTC
CDR3 protein: CASSESAGRSKETQYF

V gene: TRBV11-3
clone size: .
D gene: .
J gene: TRBJ2-2
CDR3 DNA: TGTGCCAGCAGCCGGACCGGGACTCGAAACACCGGGGAGCTGTTTTTT
CDR3 protein: CASSRTGTRNTGELFF

V gene: TRBV6-5
clone size: .
D gene: .
J gene: TRBJ1-5
CDR3 DNA: TGTGCCAGCACCGAGGGATTGAGAGAGCCCCAGCATTTT
CDR3 protein: CASTEGLREPQHF

V gene: TRBV14
clone size: .
D gene: TRBD2
J gene: TRBJ2-5
CDR3 DNA: TGTGCCAGCAGCCGCGGGGGACTGCAAGAGACCCAGTACTTC
CDR3 protein: CASSRGGLQETQYF

V gene: TRBV24-1
clone size: .
D gene: TRBD1
J gene: TRBJ2-1
CDR3 DNA: TGTGCCACCAGTGCCCATCCAGGGGACAGACTAAACAATGAGCAGTTCTTC
CDR3 protein: CATSAHPGDRLNNEQFF

V gene: TRBV28
clone size: .
D gene: .
J gene: TRBJ1-2
CDR3 DNA: TGTGCCAGCCGCACTGGGGAAGGGGGAAGAGGGGCTAACTATGGCTACACCTTC
CDR3 protein: CASRTGEGGRGANYGYTF

V gene: TRBV4-1
clone size: .
D gene: .
J gene: TRBJ1-5
CDR3 DNA: TGCGCCAGCAGCCGGACAGAGAATCAGCCCCAGCATTTT
CDR3 protein: CASSRTENQPQHF

V gene: TRBV3-1/TRBV3-2
clone size: .
D gene: TRBD1
J gene: TRBJ1-4
CDR3 DNA: TGTGCCAGCAACCAAAGGACAGGGGATGGGAATGAAAAACTGTTTTTT
CDR3 protein: CASNQRTGDGNEKLFF

V gene: TRBV27
clone size: .
D gene: .
J gene: TRBJ2-1
CDR3 DNA: TGTGCCAGCAGTTTAATCGTCCTGAGCTCCTACAATGAGCAGTTCTTC
CDR3 protein: CASSLIVLSSYNEQFF

V gene: TRBV9
clone size: .
D gene: .
J gene: TRBJ2-2
CDR3 DNA: TGTGCCAGCAGCGTAGGAGAAGTCACCGGGGAGCTGTTTTTT
CDR3 protein: CASSVGEVTGELFF

V gene: TRBV2
clone size: .
D gene: TRBD2
J gene: TRBJ2-3
CDR3 DNA: TGTGCCAGCGCCCGGCCACTAGCGGGAGGGGTAGGCACAGATACGCAGTATTTT
CDR3 protein: CASARPLAGGVGTDTQYF

V gene: TRBV12-3/TRBV12-4
clone size: few
D gene: .
J gene: TRBJ2-1
CDR3 DNA: TGTGCCAGCAGTCCCTCGAGGCAGAATGAGCAGTTCTTC
CDR3 protein: CASSPSRQNEQFF

V gene: TRBV6-4
clone size: .
D gene: TRBD1
J gene: TRBJ2-2
CDR3 DNA: TGTGCCAGCAGATTAACAGGGGGCTCCGCCGGGGAGCTGTTTTTT
CDR3 protein: CASRLTGGSAGELFF

V gene: TRBV4-3
clone size: .
D gene: TRBD2
J gene: TRBJ2-4
CDR3 DNA: TGCGCCAGCAGCCCCAGCGGGAGGCAAAAAAACATTCAGTACTTC
CDR3 protein: CASSPSGRQKNIQYF

V gene: TRBV11-3
clone size: .
D gene: .
J gene: TRBJ2-5
CDR3 DNA: TGTGCCAGCAGCTTAGGGGCCCTTCAAGAGACCCAGTACTTC
CDR3 protein: CASSLGALQETQYF

V gene: TRBV9
clone size: .
D gene: TRBD2
J gene: TRBJ2-3
CDR3 DNA: TGTGCCAGCAGCGTGAGTAGCGGGTCTGATACGCAGTATTTT
CDR3 protein: CASSVSSGSDTQYF

V gene: TRBV27
clone size: .
D gene: .
J gene: TRBJ1-1
CDR3 DNA: TGTGCCAGCAGTTCCGGGGGGAACACTGAAGCTTTCTTT
CDR3 protein: CASSSGGNTEAFF

V gene: TRBV7-7
clone size: once
D gene: .
J gene: TRBJ2-1
CDR3 DNA: TGTGCCAGCAGCACGGGCCCAGGGAATGAGCAGTTCTTC
CDR3 protein: CASSTGPGNEQFF

V gene: TRBV7-3
clone size: .
D gene: TRBD2
J gene: TRBJ2-1
CDR3 DNA: TGTGCCAGCAGCTTAGGGGATAGCGGGAGCGATGAGCAGTTCTTC
CDR3 protein: CASSLGDSGSDEQFF

V gene: TRBV15
clone size: .
D gene: .
J gene: TRBJ1-5
CDR3 DNA: TGTGCCACCAGCAGAGGCAGGGGAAGCAATCAGCCCCAGCATTTT
CDR3 protein: CATSRGRGSNQPQHF

V gene: TRBV15
clone size: .
D gene: .
J gene: TRBJ2-1
CDR3 DNA: TGTGCCACCAGCAGGGAGGGAGAAATGGCCGGGACCCAGTTCTTC
CDR3 protein: CATSREGEMAGTQFF

V gene: TRBV5-1
clone size: .
D gene: .
J gene: TRBJ2-5
CDR3 DNA: TGCGCCAGCGGGCCAGGGGCAGGCCAAGAGACCCAGTACTTC
CDR3 protein: CASGPGAGQETQYF

V gene: TRBV2
clone size: .
D gene: TRBD1
J gene: TRBJ2-5
CDR3 DNA: TGTGCCAGCAGTTCAAATACCGATACAGGGGTCCCAGAGACCCAGTACTTC
CDR3 protein: CASSSNTDTGVPETQYF

V gene: TRBV6-1
clone size: once
D gene: TRBD1
J gene: TRBJ2-1
CDR3 DNA: TGTGCCAGCAGTGCTCGACCAGGGGGTGGATCCTACAATGAGCAGTTCTTC
CDR3 protein: CASSARPGGGSYNEQFF

V gene: TRBV19
clone size: .
D gene: TRBD1
J gene: TRBJ2-1
CDR3 DNA: TGTGCCAGTAGTATTCGACGACAGGGTAGGGAGCAGTTCTTC
CDR3 protein: CASSIRRQGREQFF

V gene: TRBV6-2/TRBV6-3
clone size: .
D gene: .
J gene: TRBJ2-1
CDR3 DNA: TGTGCCAGCAACCCCATGTTGGGGGCGGGCTACAATGAGCAGTTCTTC
CDR3 protein: CASNPMLGAGYNEQFF

V gene: TRBV27
clone size: .
D gene: .
J gene: TRBJ2-7
CDR3 DNA: TGTGCCAGCGCGGGGCGTGCAACCTACGAGCAGTACTTC
CDR3 protein: CASAGRATYEQYF

V gene: TRBV28
clone size: .
D gene: TRBD1
J gene: TRBJ1-1
CDR3 DNA: TGTGCCAGCAGCGGACAGGGCCGGATGAACACTGAAGCTTTCTTT
CDR3 protein: CASSGQGRMNTEAFF

V gene: TRBV30
clone size: .
D gene: .
J gene: TRBJ1-2
CDR3 DNA: TGTGCCTGGAGTGTAGCAGGGGATGGCTACACCTTC
CDR3 protein: CAWSVAGDGYTF

V gene: TRBV4-3
clone size: .
D gene: TRBD1
J gene: TRBJ2-3
CDR3 DNA: TGCGCCAGCAGCCAGGAATCAGGGGGAAGCACAGATACGCAGTATTTT
CDR3 protein: CASSQESGGSTDTQYF

V gene: TRBV19
clone size: .
D gene: .
J gene: TRBJ2-1
CDR3 DNA: TGTGCCAGTAGTATACTGGTCGGAGGTGGGGTAAATGAGCAGTTCTTC
CDR3 protein: CASSILVGGGVNEQFF

V gene: TRBV6-4
clone size: .
D gene: TRBD1
J gene: TRBJ2-1
CDR3 DNA: TGTGCCAGCAGCGCCGGGACAGGGGTAAATGAGCAGTTCTTC
CDR3 protein: CASSAGTGVNEQFF

V gene: TRBV7-3
clone size: .
D gene: TRBD1
J gene: TRBJ1-1
CDR3 DNA: TGTGCCAGCAGCTTTAACAGGGGGTCTGAAGCTTTCTTT
CDR3 protein: CASSFNRGSEAFF

V gene: TRBV19
clone size: .
D gene: TRBD1
J gene: TRBJ1-1
CDR3 DNA: TGTGCCAGTAGTATCCAGGGGGCTAGGAGCACTGAAGCTTTCTTT
CDR3 protein: CASSIQGARSTEAFF

V gene: TRBV5-1
clone size: .
D gene: .
J gene: TRBJ2-1
CDR3 DNA: TGCGCCAGCAGGCGGATGATGCAAACCTACAATGAGCAGTTCTTC
CDR3 protein: CASRRMMQTYNEQFF

V gene: TRBV7-8
clone size: .
D gene: .
J gene: TRBJ2-7
CDR3 DNA: TGTGCCAGCAGCTTAGCCTGGAGCGGCGGGTCCCTCTACGAGCAGTACTTC
CDR3 protein: CASSLAWSGGSLYEQYF

V gene: TRBV3-1/TRBV3-2
clone size: .
D gene: .
J gene: TRBJ1-5
CDR3 DNA: TGTGCCAGCAGCACGGGAAATTTAATTCAGCCCCAGCATTTT
CDR3 protein: CASSTGNLIQPQHF

V gene: TRBV7-8
clone size: .
D gene: .
J gene: TRBJ2-1
CDR3 DNA: TGTGCCAGCAGACCCACAGTGGACTCCTACAATGAGCAGTTCTTC
CDR3 protein: CASRPTVDSYNEQFF

V gene: TRBV5-1
clone size: few
D gene: .
J gene: TRBJ2-7
CDR3 DNA: TGCGCCAGCAGCTTGGCGGACTCCGTCTCCTACGAGCAGTACTTC
CDR3 protein: CASSLADSVSYEQYF